A selection of T cell receptor beta chains follows, all from one sample in a study of identical twins. TCRdb reprocessed the 5' RACE reads via MiXCR and lists one record per CDR3 protein. The table records approximately 240,000 distinct CDR3 sequences, over 13% of them present only once. Sequencing input: memory (CD45RO+) T cells sorted from blood. The origin of the receptors is a woman aged 18-30 years in good health. The CDR3 runs from the conserved cysteine through the conserved F or W. The D gene is left open where the match is weak. Clone size, where shown, is once, few, many, or a class for clones that have expanded.

d_call: -
v_call: TRBV11-2
clone_size: -
j_call: TRBJ2-1
cdr3_nt: TGTGCCAGCAGCTTACAAGGTGAGCAGTTCTTC
cdr3_aa: CASSLQGEQFF

d_call: -
v_call: TRBV6-1
clone_size: few
j_call: TRBJ2-7
cdr3_nt: TGTGCCAGCAGTGAAGGAACCTGGACCCCCTACGAGCAGTACTTC
cdr3_aa: CASSEGTWTPYEQYF

d_call: -
v_call: TRBV27
clone_size: few
j_call: TRBJ2-7
cdr3_nt: TGTGCCAGCAGTCCCCAACCAAGGCGGAATGACGAGCAGTACTTC
cdr3_aa: CASSPQPRRNDEQYF

d_call: TRBD2
v_call: TRBV3-1
clone_size: few
j_call: TRBJ2-1
cdr3_nt: TGTGCCAGCAGCCGGCGACTAGCGGGGAACTACAATGAGCAGTTCTTC
cdr3_aa: CASSRRLAGNYNEQFF

d_call: -
v_call: TRBV4-2
clone_size: few
j_call: TRBJ2-7
cdr3_nt: TGTGCCAGCAGCCGTACACCGGGGGACGAGCAGTACTTC
cdr3_aa: CASSRTPGDEQYF

d_call: TRBD1
v_call: TRBV11-2
clone_size: few
j_call: TRBJ1-1
cdr3_nt: TGTGTCAGCAGCACCGACAGGGGCGCTGAAGCTTTCTTT
cdr3_aa: CVSSTDRGAEAFF

d_call: TRBD2
v_call: TRBV5-1
clone_size: many
j_call: TRBJ2-1
cdr3_nt: TGCGCCAGCAGCTGGGCCCCTTCTACTAGCGGGGGAATGTCTGGGTTTGATGAGCAGTTCTTC
cdr3_aa: CASSWAPSTSGGMSGFDEQFF

d_call: -
v_call: TRBV12-3/TRBV12-4
clone_size: -
j_call: TRBJ1-5
cdr3_nt: TGTGCCAGCAGTTTAGTGCTCACGGGGACGGGCAATCAGCCCCAGCATTTT
cdr3_aa: CASSLVLTGTGNQPQHF

d_call: -
v_call: TRBV12-3/TRBV12-4
clone_size: few
j_call: TRBJ2-2
cdr3_nt: TGTGCCAGCACCCCCAATCGGGGGCGGGCGGGCGGGGAGCTGTTTTTT
cdr3_aa: CASTPNRGRAGGELFF

d_call: TRBD1
v_call: TRBV9
clone_size: -
j_call: TRBJ2-5
cdr3_nt: TGTGCCAGCAGCGTCAACAGGGGCTTGGGAGAGACCCAGTACTTC
cdr3_aa: CASSVNRGLGETQYF

d_call: TRBD1
v_call: TRBV10-3
clone_size: -
j_call: TRBJ2-2
cdr3_nt: TGTGCCATCAGTGCCGGGACAGGGATTAACACCGGGGAGCTGTTTTTT
cdr3_aa: CAISAGTGINTGELFF

d_call: TRBD1
v_call: TRBV20-1
clone_size: -
j_call: TRBJ2-7
cdr3_nt: TGCAGTGCTAGTCTCGGGACAGAGGGTTACGAGCAGTACTTC
cdr3_aa: CSASLGTEGYEQYF

d_call: -
v_call: TRBV11-3
clone_size: many
j_call: TRBJ2-3
cdr3_nt: TGTGCCAGCAGCTTGACCGGGGTTGGCACAGATACGCAGTATTTT
cdr3_aa: CASSLTGVGTDTQYF

d_call: -
v_call: TRBV27
clone_size: few
j_call: TRBJ2-7
cdr3_nt: TGTGCCAGCAACACCGGGGACGAGCAGTACTTC
cdr3_aa: CASNTGDEQYF

d_call: -
v_call: TRBV12-3/TRBV12-4
clone_size: many
j_call: TRBJ2-6
cdr3_nt: TGTGCCAGCAGGGACAGAGCCCCTGGGGCCAACGTCCTGACTTTC
cdr3_aa: CASRDRAPGANVLTF

d_call: -
v_call: TRBV9
clone_size: few
j_call: TRBJ1-1
cdr3_nt: TGTGCCAGCAGCGTTGAGGGACGGATTAGTACTGAAGCTTTCTTT
cdr3_aa: CASSVEGRISTEAFF

d_call: TRBD2
v_call: TRBV15
clone_size: many
j_call: TRBJ2-5
cdr3_nt: TGTGCCACCAGCAGCTTGATAGCGGGGGGCTTAATAGAGACCCAGTACTTC
cdr3_aa: CATSSLIAGGLIETQYF

d_call: -
v_call: TRBV4-2
clone_size: -
j_call: TRBJ2-3
cdr3_nt: TGTGCCAGCAGCTCGGGGGGCGGAGGAGATACGCAGTATTTT
cdr3_aa: CASSSGGGGDTQYF

d_call: TRBD2
v_call: TRBV9
clone_size: few
j_call: TRBJ2-2
cdr3_nt: TGTGCCAGCAGCGTAGCAGTAGCGGGGTCGGCCGGGGAGCTGTTTTTT
cdr3_aa: CASSVAVAGSAGELFF

d_call: TRBD1
v_call: TRBV6-2/TRBV6-3
clone_size: -
j_call: TRBJ2-7
cdr3_nt: TGTGCCAGCAGTCCTACCGGACAGGGGAGCTACGAGCAGTACTTC
cdr3_aa: CASSPTGQGSYEQYF

d_call: TRBD1
v_call: TRBV20-1
clone_size: few
j_call: TRBJ2-3
cdr3_nt: TGCAGCTACAACAGGGGGCGCGACACAGATACGCAGTATTTT
cdr3_aa: CSYNRGRDTDTQYF

d_call: TRBD1
v_call: TRBV10-3
clone_size: -
j_call: TRBJ2-3
cdr3_nt: TGTGCCATCAGTCGACCGGGACAGGGGCGGTCAGATACGCAGTATTTT
cdr3_aa: CAISRPGQGRSDTQYF

d_call: TRBD1
v_call: TRBV15
clone_size: many
j_call: TRBJ2-7
cdr3_nt: TGTGCCACCAGCAGAGATCAGGGGGCGAGGTGGTGGTACGAGCAGTACTTC
cdr3_aa: CATSRDQGARWWYEQYF

d_call: -
v_call: TRBV7-8
clone_size: -
j_call: TRBJ2-2
cdr3_nt: TGTGCCAGCAGCTTAAGAGCGGCGGCGAACACCGGGGAGCTGTTTTTT
cdr3_aa: CASSLRAAANTGELFF

d_call: TRBD1
v_call: TRBV3-1
clone_size: few
j_call: TRBJ1-2
cdr3_nt: TGTGCCAGCAGCCTACTAGACAGGGGACCTAACTATGGCTACACCTTC
cdr3_aa: CASSLLDRGPNYGYTF

d_call: TRBD1
v_call: TRBV6-5
clone_size: few
j_call: TRBJ1-5
cdr3_nt: TGTGCCAGCAGTTCGGGACAGGGTAGCAATCAGCCCCAGCATTTT
cdr3_aa: CASSSGQGSNQPQHF